This paragraph reports one T cell receptor (beta chain). Its antigen is unknown. No much larger clone exists at a distance of one base, and base qualities are not known. The cysteine opens and the phenylalanine closes a CDR3 of 15 amino acids. Just CDR3 DNA is preserved here, 45 bases in frame from base 1. V sheds 7 bases and J sheds 0 bases, leaving 16 bases between their ends. As encoded in the germline V gene, CDR1 is SGHVS while CDR2 is FNYEAQ. This sample is part of a study of Tregs in tolerant kidney transplant recipients (dated by TCRdb to between 2018 and 2020). Regarding the complete study: The study applied TCRbeta sequencing to find donor-specific regulatory T cells before combined kidney and bone marrow transplantation and then followed those same cells after transplant. TCRbeta repertoire sequencing was used in a few healthy controls to compare several ways of expanding Tregs specific for an allogeneic donor.

Beyond this particular receptor, the publication reports: Biological reproducibility was not examined directly, but technical replication error appeared to be minimal. The most biologically relevant and donor-specific TCRbeta repertoire appeared to be identified by expanding Tregs with activated donor B cells. Because the study included only a small number of patients, the results must be confirmed in larger populations and under other immunosuppression protocols.

Thawed PBMCs were FACS-sorted into unstimulated Tregs (CD4+CD25+CD127-), CD4+ non-Tregs (CD4+CD25-), CD4 cells and CD8 cells. Healthy control blood came either as purchased buffy coats or from healthy volunteers. Healthy control blood was processed by Ficoll density gradient to PBMCs and cryopreserved; patient PBMCs were collected before and after transplant. For TCRbeta CDR3 sequencing, genomic DNA from the sorted cells was extracted using the QIAGEN DNeasy Blood and Tissue Kit. High-throughput TCRbeta CDR3 sequencing, including PCR amplification with bias correction and internal controls, was performed commercially through immunoSEQ. Per the original workflow: Unique productive TCRbeta sequences were defined by CDR3 nucleotide sequence where primers matched, otherwise by CDR3 amino acid sequence with Vbeta and Jbeta genes. To correct for sorting error, sequences found in more than one sorted population at a frequency ratio of 2:1 or less were discarded, and the remaining shared sequences were assigned to the population with the higher frequency. Donor-reactive sequences were defined as at least 5-fold expanded in CFSE-low cells versus unstimulated cells, with frequency of at least 0.01% in CFSE-low cells. Repertoire divergence was quantified by Jensen-Shannon divergence calculated from the top 100 TCRbeta sequences ranked by frequency. For any sample with multiple sequencing runs, sorting error was corrected in each run separately before the runs were pooled. Not all clones reach the TCRdb copy of this immuneACCESS table, which keeps in-frame sequences only. Checked studies attribute under half of the gap to unresolved V genes and leave the rest unexplained. That table is the source of V, J and clone size, and D and trimming were worked out from the DNA. The sample table records 240,000 or so clones; roughly four fifths of these occur just once. The ten largest clones represent approximately 0.69% of the sample.

This TCR derives from a human donor in good health. The rearrangement joined TRBV7-6 to TRBJ2-7; the D gene lacks a confident call. Specimen: CD4+ T cells from blood. The encoded CDR3 is CASTPQEYSSYEQYF. The DNA sequence is TGTGCCAGCACCCCCCAGGAGTACAGCTCCTACGAGCAGTACTTC. The variable domain in full, with residues beyond the CDR3 obtained from the reference TRBV7-6 and TRBJ2-7 genes, is GAGVSQSPRYKVTKRGQDVALRCDPISGHVSLYWYRQALGQGPEFLTYFNYEAQQDKSGLPNDRFSAERPEGSISTLTIQRTEQRDSAMYRCASTPQEYSSYEQYFGPGTRLTVT.